This note documents a single TCR beta chain sequence. Amplification targeted TCR beta CDR3 regions from RNA transcripts. HTBI primers were the set used in a first-round RT-PCR of the TCR CDR3. TCRdb reprocessed the multiplex PCR reads via MiXCR and lists one record per CDR3 protein. The sample records approximately 700,000 distinct CDR3 sequences, about 15% being singletons. This sample is drawn from a study of T cells in Graves' hyperthyroidism and ophthalmopathy. Input material: blood. The TCR originated in a man aged 18 to 29 with Graves' hyperthyroidism.

CDR3 DNA sequence: TGTGCCACCAGTGCAGGCGCAACTAATGAAAAACTGTTTTTT. Protein sequence: CATSAGATNEKLFF. The J gene is TRBJ1-4, the V gene TRBV24-1, with D uncertain. Germline values: CDR1 KGHDR, CDR2 SFDVKD. Trimming took 5 bases from V and 0 from J, leaving 6 bases between them. The CDR3 covers 14 residues.